Reported below is one T cell receptor (beta chain). Its specificity is unknown. Each PCR had synthetic TCR analog templates added to it as a spike-in. Libraries were prepared by immunoSEQ multiplex PCR; TCRdb keeps only in-frame clonotypes and omits some of them. Of about 45,000 clones in the sample, about 91% were seen once. This specimen comes from a study of PD-L1 blockade in urothelial cancer. Study context: Analysis of blood occurred 3 weeks (second dose) and 6 weeks after treatment start. Median T cell yield per blood sample was 110,000 to 150,000 cells. Study observations and caveats: Tumor-associated blood clones were expanded more by durable-benefit patients at 3 weeks.

Germline loops: CDR1 LGHNA, CDR2 YSLEER. V was clipped by 5 bases and J by 2 bases; unmatched bases: 13. There are 17 residues in the CDR3. The material was PBMCs, obtained around atezolizumab (anti-PD-L1) treatment. The clonotype originates from a man aged 80 or over with urothelial cancer. V usage is TRBV4-3 and J usage is TRBJ2-3; 7 bases map to TRBD2. The DNA of the CDR3 is TGCGCCAGCAGCGGCCCCCCACGCGGGAGTTCCACAGATACGCAGTATTTT. Translation: CASSGPPRGSSTDTQYF.